The 17 T cell receptor beta chains given below trace back to one sample, sequenced in a study of multiple sclerosis patients with progressive multifocal leukoencephalopathy. Only in-frame clones appear in the TCRdb table, and some are missing; sequencing was by immunoSEQ multiplex PCR. Counted here are fewer than 35,000 clones, about 88% occurring once; the ten biggest clones make up about 1.5%. Time point defined: before natalizumab initiation. Sequenced input: PBMCs. The receptors were gathered from a human donor with multiple sclerosis.

This chain uses TRBV19 with TRBJ1-5; 8 nucleotides align to TRBD1. Germline CDR1 reads LNHDA; CDR2 reads SQIVND (reference sequence). The CDR3 length is 17 residues. The trim removed 5 bases at V and 6 bases at J, leaving 15 bases unmatched. The chain's CDR3 is CASSVRSLGQGVQPQHF. Written as DNA, the CDR3 is TGTGCCAGTAGTGTTAGAAGTTTAGGACAGGGCGTTCAGCCCCAGCATTTT.

The chain is built from TRBV14 and TRBJ2-5, with a weak D call TRBD1 (5 bases). With the DNA end fitting TRBJ2-7 better, the J assignment may be wrong. Germline V gene sequence: CDR1 SGHDN, CDR2 FVKESK. This CDR3 has 18 residues. For the CDR3, the DNA is TGTGCCAGCAGCCCCAGAGACAGTTATCTATCAAGCTCCTACGAGCAGTACTTC. Translated: CASSPRDSYLSSSYEQYF.

The chain links TRBV19 to TRBJ1-3; D is unclear. Between the trimmed V and J ends, which lost 3 bases and 2 bases, there was a span of 11 bases. Germline V lookup: CDR1 LNHDA, CDR2 SQIVND (reference sequence). There are 15 residues in the CDR3. CDR3 sequence reads: CASSISGEAGNTIYF. In nucleotides, the CDR3 is TGTGCCAGTAGTATTAGCGGGGAGGCTGGAAACACCATATATTTT.

V gene TRBV19 combines with J gene TRBJ2-3, with 8 positions matching TRBD1. V shed 2 bases and J 10 bases; nucleotides not matched to a gene: 5. CDR1 is LNHDA, CDR2 SQIVND, per germline (reference sequence). This CDR3 contains 13 residues. CDR3 coding DNA: TGTGCCAGTAGTATACAGGGGGCGGTATCGCAGTATTTT. Translation: CASSIQGAVSQYF.

This chain connects TRBV5-4 to TRBJ2-6, with 9 bases identical to TRBD1. Germline V gene lookup returns CDR1 SGHNT and CDR2 YYREEE (reference sequence). The CDR3 is 16 amino acids. Trimming removed 0 bases from V and 2 bases from J; junction bases left unmatched: 0. The CDR3 here is CASSLGTGAGANVLTF. CDR3 DNA: TGTGCCAGCAGCTTGGGGACAGGGGCTGGGGCCAACGTCCTGACTTTC.

About this clone itself: The junction departs from the called germline gene at one end, perhaps through a read error. The rearrangement links TRBV9 to TRBJ2-1; D uncertain. The CDR3 runs 14 residues. The germline V gene has CDR1 SGDLS and CDR2 YYNGEE. CDR3 sequence (DNA): TGTGCCAGCAGCGGAGGTCCCCAAGTCCATGAGCAGCTCTTC. Its translation is CASSGGPQVHEQLF. Full variable domain (rest looked up from reference TRBV9 and TRBJ2-1): DSGVTQTPKHLITATGQRVTLRCSPRSGDLSVYWYQQSLDQGLQFLIQYYNGEERAKGNILERFSAQQFPDLHSELNLSSLELGDSALYFCASSGGPQVHEQLFGPGTRLTVL.

This chain joins TRBV5-1 and TRBJ2-4; TRBD2 matches at 9 bases. V shed 4 bases, J shed 9 bases, and the junction held 8 bases outside the gene matches. Germline V CDR1 and CDR2: SGHRS, YFSETQ. CDR3 length equals 14 residues. CDR3: CASSRIAGDTIQYF. In DNA form, the CDR3 reads TGCGCCAGCAGCCGTATAGCGGGAGATACCATTCAGTACTTC. The full variable domain, completed using reference TRBV5-1 and TRBJ2-4, is KAGVTQTPRYLIKTRGQQVTLSCSPISGHRSVSWYQQTPGQGLQFLFEYFSETQRNKGNFPGRFSGRQFSNSRSEMNVSTLELGDSALYLCASSRIAGDTIQYFGAGTRLSVL.

This clone was picked up one time. This rearrangement joins TRBV7-9 to TRBJ1-1; TRBD1 is a possible D gene (6 bases). The CDR3 contains 16 residues. Germline V CDR1 and CDR2: SEHNR, FQNEAQ (reference sequence). Trimming took 5 bases from V and 1 from J, leaving 17 bases between them. The CDR3 reads CASSITIGGPNTEAFF. The DNA of the CDR3 is TGTGCCAGCAGCATTACTATTGGGGGGCCGAACACTGAAGCTTTCTTT. Variable domain in full (rest from reference TRBV7-9 and TRBJ1-1): DTGVSQNPRHKITKRGQNVTFRCDPISEHNRLYWYRQTLGQGPEFLTYFQNEAQLEKSRLLSDRFSAERPKGSFSTLEIQRTEQGDSAMYLCASSITIGGPNTEAFFGQGTRLTVV.

The chain combines TRBV5-6 with TRBJ2-1; D is unresolved. The CDR3 has 14 amino acids. Germline CDR1 SGHDT, CDR2 YYEEEE. Trimming removed 4 bases at V and 3 bases at J, with 11 bases between. CDR3 in DNA: TGTGCCAGCAGCCCGGACGGAAGCTACAATGAGCAGTTCTTC. The encoded protein is CASSPDGSYNEQFF.

The V call is TRBV4-3, the J call TRBJ2-1; 9 bases line up with TRBD2. Germline V gene lookup returns CDR1 LGHNA and CDR2 YSLEER. CDR3 size: 19 residues. With V trimmed by 1 base and J by 7 bases, 17 bases remained unmatched. The chain's CDR3 is CASSQGWDLGAGGYNEQFF. CDR3 DNA sequence: TGCGCCAGCAGCCAAGGGTGGGACCTAGGTGCGGGAGGGTATAATGAGCAGTTCTTC.

The V and J genes are TRBV7-2 and TRBJ2-2, with TRBD2 as a possible D gene (5 bases). With 5 bases removed from V and 5 bases from J, the gap between germline ends came to 12 bases. Germline lookup yields CDR1 SGHTA and CDR2 FQGNSA. This CDR3 has 14 residues. CDR3 sequence reads: CASSPAAATGELFF. CDR3 bases: TGTGCCAGCAGCCCAGCGGCGGCAACCGGGGAGCTGTTTTTT.

This chain connects TRBV30 to TRBJ1-2; D is ambiguous. The ends were cut back, 6 bases at V and 8 bases at J, with 19 bases in the middle. This CDR3 spans 13 amino acids. From germline, CDR1 is GTSNPN and CDR2 SVGIG (reference sequence). DNA for the CDR3: TGTGCCTGCCAAACAGCCGCCGGGAGAGGCTACACCTTC. Its protein product is CACQTAAGRGYTF.

CDR3 nucleotide sequence: TGTGCCAGTAGTCAAAAGGGACAGGGGATCCCTGGGGCCAACGTCCTGACTTTC. This sequence encodes CASSQKGQGIPGANVLTF. The chain joins TRBV19 to TRBJ2-6; 10 bases are a match to TRBD1. This CDR3 has 18 amino acids. Germline trimming cut 5 bases from V and 2 bases from J; bases unmatched to any gene: 9. Germline values: CDR1 LNHDA, CDR2 SQIVND (reference sequence).

V is TRBV5-1 and J is TRBJ2-7, with D possibly being TRBD1 (6 bases). CDR3 length: 12 amino acids. CDR1 and CDR2 (germline): SGHRS, YFSETQ. The ends were cut back, 4 bases at V and 6 bases at J, with 11 bases in the middle. The CDR3 DNA sequence: TGCGCCAGCAGCGTCCGGGACACCGAGCAGTACTTC. Translated: CASSVRDTEQYF. Complete variable domain (other parts from reference TRBV5-1 and TRBJ2-7): KAGVTQTPRYLIKTRGQQVTLSCSPISGHRSVSWYQQTPGQGLQFLFEYFSETQRNKGNFPGRFSGRQFSNSRSEMNVSTLELGDSALYLCASSVRDTEQYFGPGTRLTVT.

This rearrangement joins TRBV7-2 to TRBJ1-1, with D perhaps matching TRBD1 (6 bases). The ends were cut back, 5 bases at V and 1 base at J, with 11 bases in the middle. The V gene's germline CDR1 is SGHTA and CDR2 FQGNSA. The CDR3 totals 14 residues. The CDR3 DNA sequence: TGTGCCAGCAGCCCGGAGACAGGGAACACTGAAGCTTTCTTT. Translation: CASSPETGNTEAFF.

The V call is TRBV10-2, the J call TRBJ1-5, with TRBD1 matching over 8 bases. The CDR3 has 14 amino acids. V trimming: 5 bases; J trimming: 6 bases; junction bases outside the gene matches: 6. CDR1 and CDR2 from the germline V gene are WSHSY and SAAADI. The CDR3 sequence is CASSRGQGSQPQHF. Here the CDR3 DNA reads TGCGCCAGCAGTCGCGGACAGGGAAGTCAGCCCCAGCATTTT.

This sequence joins TRBV30 and TRBJ1-6, with 9 bases lining up with TRBD1. J was trimmed by 8 bases and V by 4 bases; bases with no gene match: 9. The CDR3 spans 15 residues. Germline values: CDR1 GTSNPN, CDR2 SVGIG (reference sequence). The CDR3 reads CAWMSSGTGYSPLHF. In DNA form, the CDR3 reads TGTGCCTGGATGAGCTCCGGGACAGGGTATTCACCCCTCCACTTT.